These T cell receptor beta chains were read from a single sample in a study of blood T cell repertoires in COVID-19. Libraries were prepared by immunoSEQ multiplex PCR; TCRdb keeps only in-frame clonotypes and omits some of them. Of around 150,000 clones detected, 76% appear once; the ten largest clones hold 3.7%. The sample was peripheral blood. These receptors came from an elderly woman with acute or convalescent COVID-19. Both conserved end residues are part of each CDR3. D genes are given only for firm matches. Clone sizes are given selectively: once, few, many, or a class where the clone is expanded.

size: .
J: TRBJ2-1
D: TRBD2
V: TRBV2
CDR3: CASTGTRSGNEQFF
DNA: TGTGCCAGCACCGGGACTAGGTCTGGTAATGAGCAGTTCTTC

size: .
J: TRBJ1-3
D: .
V: TRBV5-1
CDR3: CASSSLPTLGLYF
DNA: TGCGCCAGCAGCTCCCTCCCGACACTTGGCTTATATTTT

size: once
J: TRBJ2-1
D: TRBD2
V: TRBV3-1/TRBV3-2
CDR3: CASSGGVALGEQFF
DNA: TGTGCCAGCAGCGGGGGGGTAGCGCTTGGAGAGCAGTTCTTC

size: .
J: TRBJ1-2
D: .
V: TRBV7-9
CDR3: CASNRMEQGYTF
DNA: TGTGCCAGCAACAGGATGGAGCAAGGCTACACCTTC

size: .
J: TRBJ1-2
D: TRBD1
V: TRBV3-1/TRBV3-2
CDR3: CASSPRQGNYGYTF
DNA: TGTGCCAGCAGCCCCCGACAGGGAAATTATGGCTACACCTTC

size: .
J: TRBJ1-4
D: TRBD1
V: TRBV30
CDR3: CAFTNRGREKLFF
DNA: TGTGCCTTCACGAACAGGGGCAGGGAAAAACTGTTTTTT

size: .
J: TRBJ2-5
D: TRBD2
V: TRBV5-1
CDR3: CASSPDPSGLYQETQYF
DNA: TGCGCCAGCAGCCCGGACCCTAGCGGCCTGTACCAAGAGACCCAGTACTTC

size: few
J: TRBJ2-1
D: TRBD2
V: TRBV19
CDR3: CASRRPPGLAEQSLSYNEQFF
DNA: TGTGCCAGTAGAAGGCCCCCGGGACTAGCGGAACAAAGCCTCTCCTACAATGAGCAGTTCTTC

size: .
J: TRBJ2-1
D: TRBD1
V: TRBV5-1
CDR3: CASSREEPGQGAIF
DNA: TGCGCCAGCAGCAGAGAGGAACCGGGACAGGGGGCCATCTTC

size: .
J: TRBJ2-3
D: TRBD1
V: TRBV6-1
CDR3: CASSDRTGPTQGSQYF
DNA: TGTGCCAGCAGTGATAGGACAGGGCCCACTCAGGGATCGCAGTATTTT

size: .
J: TRBJ1-5
D: .
V: TRBV19
CDR3: CASSIDGRDNQPQHF
DNA: TGTGCCAGTAGTATAGATGGCAGGGACAATCAGCCCCAGCATTTT

size: .
J: TRBJ2-5
D: TRBD2
V: TRBV14
CDR3: CASSRLGTRGETQYF
DNA: TGTGCCAGCAGCCGACTCGGGACTAGGGGAGAGACCCAGTACTTC

size: few
J: TRBJ1-1
D: .
V: TRBV20-1
CDR3: CSASPGTEAFF
DNA: TGCAGTGCTAGCCCAGGCACTGAAGCTTTCTTT